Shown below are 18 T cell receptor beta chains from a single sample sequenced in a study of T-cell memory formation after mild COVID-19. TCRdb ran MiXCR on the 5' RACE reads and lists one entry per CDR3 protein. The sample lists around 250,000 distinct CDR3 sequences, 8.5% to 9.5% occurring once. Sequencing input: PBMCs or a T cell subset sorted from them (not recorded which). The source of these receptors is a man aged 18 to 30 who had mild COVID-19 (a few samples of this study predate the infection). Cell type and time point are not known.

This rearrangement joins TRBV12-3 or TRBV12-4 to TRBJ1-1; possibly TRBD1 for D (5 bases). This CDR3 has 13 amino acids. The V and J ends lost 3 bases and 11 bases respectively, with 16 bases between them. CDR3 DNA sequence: TGTGCCAGCAGTTTCGGGGGTCGAAGTCAGGCTTTCTTT. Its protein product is CASSFGGRSQAFF.

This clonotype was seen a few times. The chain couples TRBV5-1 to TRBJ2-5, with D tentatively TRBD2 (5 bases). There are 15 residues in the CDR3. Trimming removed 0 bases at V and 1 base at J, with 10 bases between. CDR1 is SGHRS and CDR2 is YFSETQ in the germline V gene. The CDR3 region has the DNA TGCGCCAGCAGCTTGGCCGGGGTTGTCCAAGAGACCCAGTACTTC. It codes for CASSLAGVVQETQYF.

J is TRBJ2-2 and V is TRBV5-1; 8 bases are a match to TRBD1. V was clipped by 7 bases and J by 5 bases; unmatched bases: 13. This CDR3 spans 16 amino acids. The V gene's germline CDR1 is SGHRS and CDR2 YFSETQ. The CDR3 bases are TGCGCCAGCCAACCGCGTGGGGACAGGATGACCGGGGAGCTGTTTTTT. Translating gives CASQPRGDRMTGELFF.

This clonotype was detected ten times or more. CDR3 DNA sequence: TGTGCCAGCAGCCCTCCGGGACAGTCCTACGAGCAGTACTTC. Protein sequence: CASSPPGQSYEQYF. The J gene is TRBJ2-7, the V gene TRBV7-9; TRBD1 matches at 7 bases. Germline V gene sequence: CDR1 SEHNR, CDR2 FQNEAQ (reference sequence). With V trimmed by 5 bases and J by 1 base, 5 bases remained unmatched. CDR3 length: 14 amino acids.

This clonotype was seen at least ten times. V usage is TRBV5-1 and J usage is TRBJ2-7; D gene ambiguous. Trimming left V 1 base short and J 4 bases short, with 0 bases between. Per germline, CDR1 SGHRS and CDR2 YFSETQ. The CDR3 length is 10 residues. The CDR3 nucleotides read TGCGCCAGCAGCTTGTACGAGCAGTACGTC. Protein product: CASSLYEQYV.

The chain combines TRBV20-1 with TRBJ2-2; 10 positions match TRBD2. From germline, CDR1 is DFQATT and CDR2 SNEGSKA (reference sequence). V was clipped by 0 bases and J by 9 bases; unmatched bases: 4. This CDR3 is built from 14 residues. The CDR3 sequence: CSARDLSGGRELFF. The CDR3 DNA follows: TGCAGTGCTAGAGATCTTAGCGGGGGGCGGGAGCTGTTTTTT.

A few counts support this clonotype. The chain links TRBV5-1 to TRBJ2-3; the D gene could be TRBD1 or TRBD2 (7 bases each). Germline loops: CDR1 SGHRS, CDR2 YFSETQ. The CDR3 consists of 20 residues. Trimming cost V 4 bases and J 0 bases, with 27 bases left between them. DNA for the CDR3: TGCGCCAGCAGCGTAAACCCGCAGGGGGGGCCTGCCCTTAGCACAGATACGCAGTATTTT. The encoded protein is CASSVNPQGGPALSTDTQYF.

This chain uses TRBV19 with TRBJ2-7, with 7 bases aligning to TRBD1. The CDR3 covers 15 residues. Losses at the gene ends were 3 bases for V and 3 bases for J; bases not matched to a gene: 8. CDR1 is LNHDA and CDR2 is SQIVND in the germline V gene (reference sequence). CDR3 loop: CASSMGQSALYEQYV. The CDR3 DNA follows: TGTGCCAGTAGTATGGGACAGTCCGCCCTCTACGAGCAGTACGTC.

This CDR3 is CASTRDRDLTGYTF. Here the CDR3 DNA reads TGTGCCAGCACCCGGGACAGGGACCTTACTGGCTACACCTTC. The chain couples TRBV7-9 to TRBJ1-2; TRBD1 matches 9 bases. The germline gives CDR1 SEHNR, CDR2 FQNEAQ (reference sequence). The CDR3 sequence is 14 residues long. J was trimmed by 7 bases and V by 7 bases; bases with no gene match: 10.

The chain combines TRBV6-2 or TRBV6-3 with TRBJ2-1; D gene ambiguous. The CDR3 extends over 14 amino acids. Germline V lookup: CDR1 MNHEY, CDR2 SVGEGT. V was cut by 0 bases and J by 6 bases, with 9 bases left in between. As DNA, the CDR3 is TGTGCCAGCAGTTACTCGGAGTACGGCAATGAGCAGTTCTTC. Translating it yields CASSYSEYGNEQFF.

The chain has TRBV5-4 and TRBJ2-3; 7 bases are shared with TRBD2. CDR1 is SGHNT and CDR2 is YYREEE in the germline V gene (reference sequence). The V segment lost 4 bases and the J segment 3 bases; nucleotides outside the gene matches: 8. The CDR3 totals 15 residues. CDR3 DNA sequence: TGTGCCAGCAGCCACACTAGCGTAGGGACAGATACGCAGTATTTT. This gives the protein CASSHTSVGTDTQYF.

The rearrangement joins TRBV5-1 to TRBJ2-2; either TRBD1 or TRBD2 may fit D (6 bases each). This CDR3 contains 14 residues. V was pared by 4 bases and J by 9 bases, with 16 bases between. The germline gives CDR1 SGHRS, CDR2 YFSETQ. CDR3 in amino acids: CASSPRGGNRELFF. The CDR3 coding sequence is TGCGCCAGCAGCCCGCGAGGGGGGAATAGGGAGCTGTTTTTT.

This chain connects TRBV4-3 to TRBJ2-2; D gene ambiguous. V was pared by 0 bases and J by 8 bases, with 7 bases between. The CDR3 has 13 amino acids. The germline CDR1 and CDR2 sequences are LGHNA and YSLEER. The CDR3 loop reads CASSQDLAGELFF. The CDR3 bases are TGCGCCAGCAGCCAAGATCTGGCGGGGGAGCTGTTTTTT.

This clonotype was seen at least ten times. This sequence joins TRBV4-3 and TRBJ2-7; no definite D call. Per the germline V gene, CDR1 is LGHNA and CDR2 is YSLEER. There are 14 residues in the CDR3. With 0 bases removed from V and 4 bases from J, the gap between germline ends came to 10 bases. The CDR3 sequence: CASSQDLGVYEQYF. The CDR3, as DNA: TGCGCCAGCAGCCAAGATCTGGGTGTTTACGAGCAGTACTTC.

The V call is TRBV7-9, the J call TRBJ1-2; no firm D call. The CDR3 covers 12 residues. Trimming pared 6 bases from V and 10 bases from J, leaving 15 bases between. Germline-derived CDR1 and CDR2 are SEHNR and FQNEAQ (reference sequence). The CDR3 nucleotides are TGTGCCAGCAGTTCGGACGGAGACGACTACACCTTC. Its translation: CASSSDGDDYTF.

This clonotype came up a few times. CDR3 sequence reads: CASNTQRGDRKIGELFF. The CDR3 DNA sequence: TGCGCCAGCAACACTCAAAGAGGGGACAGGAAAATCGGGGAGCTGTTTTTT. The chain recombines TRBV5-1 with TRBJ2-2; 8 nucleotides match TRBD1. V lost 6 bases and J lost 7; bases outside the gene matches: 17. CDR3 length: 17 residues. Germline V gene lookup returns CDR1 SGHRS and CDR2 YFSETQ.

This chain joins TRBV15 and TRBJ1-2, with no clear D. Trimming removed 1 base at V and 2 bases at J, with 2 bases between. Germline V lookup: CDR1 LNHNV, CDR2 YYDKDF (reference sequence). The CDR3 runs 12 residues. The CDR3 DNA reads TGTGCCACCAGCAGAGGAAACTATGGCTACACCTTC. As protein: CATSRGNYGYTF.

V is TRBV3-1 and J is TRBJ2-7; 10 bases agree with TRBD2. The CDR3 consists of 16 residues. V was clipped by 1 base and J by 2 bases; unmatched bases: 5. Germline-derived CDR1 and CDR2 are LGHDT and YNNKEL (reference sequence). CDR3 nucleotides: TGTGCCAGCAGCCAAGGCGGGACTAGCGAGACCTACGAGCAGTACTTC. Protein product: CASSQGGTSETYEQYF.